Presented here are 32 T cell receptor beta chains from one specimen sequenced in a study of PD-1 blockade in mismatch repair-deficient tumors. Their specific antigens are unknown. Time point defined: approximately 11-day in vitro stimulation with candidate neoantigen peptide 2. Method: immunoSEQ multiplex PCR; TCRdb's copy keeps in-frame clones and lacks some. The table records 8,500 to 10,000 clones, about 90% of them present only once. This material consisted of cells cultured in vitro, taken from a patient treated with pembrolizumab. The receptors come from an adult with mismatch repair-deficient cancer.

The gene calls are TRBV7-2 and TRBJ2-2, with 8 bases fitting TRBD2. The CDR3 consists of 19 residues. Germline values: CDR1 SGHTA, CDR2 FQGNSA. Trimming took 4 bases from V and 3 from J; bases not matched to a gene: 16. Written as DNA, the CDR3 is TGTGCCAGCAGCTACTACGCGGGACTAGGGGAAGCTTACACCGGGGAGCTGTTTTTT. It encodes CASSYYAGLGEAYTGELFF.

The chain uses TRBV15 and TRBJ1-4; 8 bases map to TRBD1. The CDR3 spans 16 residues. Trimming took 0 bases from V and 7 from J; bases not matched to a gene: 7. Germline CDR1 LNHNV, CDR2 YYDKDF (reference sequence). The CDR3 DNA reads as TGTGCCACCAGCAGAGAATTGAACAGGGGGGGTGAAAAACTGTTTTTT. This sequence encodes CATSRELNRGGEKLFF. Full variable domain (rest looked up from reference TRBV15 and TRBJ1-4): DAMVIQNPRYQVTQFGKPVTLSCSQTLNHNVMYWYQQKSSQAPKLLFHYYDKDFNNEADTPDNFQSRRPNTSFCFLDIRSPGLGDTAMYLCATSRELNRGGEKLFFGSGTQLSVL.

The chain combines TRBV6-6 with TRBJ2-3; D not certain. The germline V and J ends were trimmed by 4 bases and 5 bases, with 7 bases remaining between them. Germline CDR1 MNHNY, CDR2 SVGAGI (reference sequence). CDR3 length equals 12 residues. In nucleotides, the CDR3 is TGTGCCAGCAGTTTTAACGAAGATACGCAGTATTTT. This gives the protein CASSFNEDTQYF.

The CDR3 sequence is CASSGGTGGTDTQYF. The CDR3 DNA is TGCGCCAGCAGCGGGGGGACAGGGGGCACAGATACGCAGTATTTT. The rearrangement links TRBV5-1 to TRBJ2-3, with 10 bases that match TRBD1. The junction had 3 bases not matched to a gene; V was cut back by 4 bases and J by 1 base. CDR1 is SGHRS, CDR2 YFSETQ, per germline. The CDR3 sequence is 15 residues long.

This clone was picked up one time. The chain joins TRBV2 to TRBJ2-5, with 8 bases identical to TRBD2. From germline, CDR1 is SNHLY and CDR2 FYNNEI. CDR3 size: 14 residues. Trimming cost V 3 bases and J 5 bases; bases outside gene matches: 5. The CDR3 DNA sequence: TGTGCCAGCAGTGATTTCAAGCGGGGGGAGACCCAGTACTTC. Its protein product is CASSDFKRGETQYF.

The V call is TRBV11-2, the J call TRBJ2-7; 7 bases match TRBD1. V lost 3 bases, J lost 3 bases, and 2 bases stayed unmatched. The CDR3 runs to 13 residues. From germline, CDR1 is SGHAT and CDR2 FQNNGV. The DNA of the CDR3 is TGTGCCAGCAGCTTTAGACAGGGCTACGAGCAGTACTTC. Translating it yields CASSFRQGYEQYF.

The gene calls are TRBV6-1 and TRBJ2-3; D is undetermined. This CDR3 comprises 15 residues. Germline lookup yields CDR1 MNHNS and CDR2 SASEGT. The germline V and J ends were trimmed by 1 base and 2 bases, with 10 bases remaining between them. For the CDR3, the DNA is TGTGCCAGCAGTGAAGGTCCCCGGTTCACAGATACGCAGTATTTT. Protein: CASSEGPRFTDTQYF.

V usage is TRBV5-1 and J usage is TRBJ2-7; 7 bases align to TRBD2. J lost 0 bases, V lost 5 bases, and 8 bases had no gene match. The CDR3 has 15 residues. CDR1 and CDR2 from the germline V gene are SGHRS and YFSETQ. The CDR3 here is CASSGPGGNSYEQYF. CDR3 bases: TGCGCCAGCAGTGGCCCCGGGGGGAACTCCTACGAGCAGTACTTC.

The chain joins TRBV5-1 to TRBJ2-1; tentatively, D is TRBD1 (6 bases). The CDR3 sequence is 13 residues long. Trimming shortened V by 5 bases and J by 8 bases, and 14 bases separated the two germline ends. CDR1 is SGHRS, CDR2 YFSETQ, per germline. As DNA, the CDR3 is TGCGCCAGCAGGGGACAACCGGAGGATGAGCAGTTCTTC. It yields the protein CASRGQPEDEQFF.

V usage is TRBV5-1 and J usage is TRBJ2-1; D is perhaps TRBD1 or TRBD2 (6 bases each). CDR1 and CDR2 from the germline V gene are SGHRS and YFSETQ. The CDR3 spans 16 residues. Between the trimmed V and J ends, which lost 4 bases and 8 bases, there was a span of 22 bases. The CDR3 reads CASSTGSSGALDEQFF. DNA of the CDR3: TGCGCCAGCAGCACCGGGTCTTCGGGGGCATTGGATGAGCAGTTCTTC.

The CDR3 DNA is TGTGCCAGCAGCTCCGGGACAGCTAATTCTAAGCAGTACTTC. Amino acids: CASSSGTANSKQYF. The J gene is TRBJ2-7, the V gene TRBV7-2, with 7 positions matching TRBD1. This CDR3 spans 14 amino acids. Trimming at V came to 4 bases and at J to 8 bases, leaving 11 bases not matched to a gene. The germline gives CDR1 SGHTA, CDR2 FQGNSA.

CDR3 region: CASSLSLAGQETQYF. The CDR3 DNA reads TGCGCCAGCAGCCTCTCCCTAGCGGGCCAAGAGACCCAGTACTTC. The chain has TRBV5-1 and TRBJ2-5, with TRBD2 identical over 8 bases. The germline CDR1 and CDR2 sequences are SGHRS and YFSETQ. After removal of 4 bases from V and 1 base from J, the junction contained 6 bases not matched to a gene. The CDR3 is made up of 15 amino acids.

The chain recombines TRBV5-1 with TRBJ2-1, with a weak D call TRBD2 (7 bases). Trimming took 0 bases from V and 3 from J, leaving 16 bases between them. CDR1 is SGHRS, CDR2 YFSETQ, per germline. The CDR3 loop spans 17 amino acids. The CDR3 coding sequence is TGCGCCAGCAGCTTGGATGCGGGGGCGGATTACTACAATGAGCAGTTCTTC. Encoded protein: CASSLDAGADYYNEQFF.

The chain joins TRBV7-2 to TRBJ2-7; 12 bases are a match to TRBD2. The CDR3 is 16 amino acids. V shed 7 bases, J shed 4 bases, and the junction held 11 bases outside the gene matches. CDR1 and CDR2 (germline): SGHTA, FQGNSA. CDR3 DNA sequence: TGTGCCAGCACCCCTCAGACTAGCGGGAGATGGTACGAGCAGTACTTC. Translating gives CASTPQTSGRWYEQYF.

The CDR3 is CASSGGSNQPQHF. CDR3 nucleotide sequence: TGTGCCAGCAGTGGGGGGAGCAATCAGCCCCAGCATTTT. The rearrangement links TRBV6-1 to TRBJ1-5; the D gene is possibly TRBD1 (5 bases). From germline, CDR1 is MNHNS and CDR2 SASEGT. Trimming removed 4 bases from V and 1 base from J, with 5 bases in between. CDR3 length equals 13 residues.

This clone turned up a few times. This chain uses TRBV7-8 with TRBJ1-5, with D tentatively TRBD1 (5 bases). Germline-derived CDR1 and CDR2 are SGHVS and FQNEAQ. V was shortened by 1 base and J by 4 bases, with 8 bases between the two germline ends. The CDR3 has 14 amino acids. The CDR3 is CASSLGRGNQPQHF. In DNA form, the CDR3 reads TGTGCCAGCAGCTTAGGGAGGGGAAATCAGCCCCAGCATTTT.

This chain connects TRBV5-6 to TRBJ2-1; D might be TRBD1 (6 bases). The CDR3 consists of 16 residues. Trimming took off 1 base at V and 0 bases at J, with 11 bases between the two ends. Germline lookup yields CDR1 SGHDT and CDR2 YYEEEE. Here the CDR3 DNA reads TGTGCCAGCAGCTTGAGACAGGCGAGCTCCTACAATGAGCAGTTCTTC. This gives the protein CASSLRQASSYNEQFF.

The chain links TRBV11-1 to TRBJ2-3; D gene uncertain. The CDR3 extends over 15 amino acids. Germline V gene lookup returns CDR1 SGHAT and CDR2 FQDESV (reference sequence). Trimming shortened V by 5 bases and J by 0 bases, and 12 bases separated the two germline ends. CDR3 protein: CASSLRGTSTDTQYF. In DNA form, the CDR3 reads TGTGCCAGCAGCCTCCGTGGCACTAGCACAGATACGCAGTATTTT.

The CDR3 reads CASGSGPKTGVEYEQYF. As DNA, the CDR3 is TGTGCTAGTGGATCCGGGCCCAAGACAGGGGTGGAGTACGAGCAGTACTTC. The rearrangement joins TRBV12-5 to TRBJ2-7, with 8 bases aligning to TRBD1. This CDR3 spans 17 amino acids. CDR1 and CDR2 (germline): LGHNT, FRNRAP. The J segment lost 4 bases and the V segment lost 6 bases, leaving 17 bases of the junction unmatched.

This clone appeared a single time. The chain carries TRBV7-6 and TRBJ2-1; 8 bases line up with TRBD1. The junction had 17 bases not matched to a gene; V was cut back by 5 bases and J by 8 bases. Germline V gives CDR1 SGHVS, CDR2 FNYEAQ. CDR3 length: 17 amino acids. This CDR3 is CASSPERAWTGYHEQFF. CDR3 nucleotides: TGTGCCAGCAGCCCGGAGCGGGCTTGGACAGGGTACCATGAGCAGTTCTTC.

This rearrangement joins TRBV5-8 to TRBJ2-2; D tentatively fits TRBD1 or TRBD2 (5 bases each). V shed 2 bases and J shed 5 bases, with 13 bases lying between them. CDR3 length equals 15 residues. CDR1 is SGHTS and CDR2 is YDEGEE in the germline V gene. CDR3 sequence reads: CASSFPGARTGELFF. In nucleotides, the CDR3 is TGTGCCAGCAGCTTCCCCGGGGCGAGGACCGGGGAGCTGTTTTTT.

The chain is built from TRBV4-1 and TRBJ1-2, with a possible D match to TRBD1 (5 bases). CDR3 size: 15 residues. V was trimmed by 5 bases and J by 6 bases, leaving 19 bases between them. Per the germline V gene, CDR1 is MGHRA and CDR2 is YSYEKL. The CDR3 DNA reads TGCGCCAGCAGCGACGGGACTCCGAACCCCGATGGCTACACCTTC. Protein sequence: CASSDGTPNPDGYTF.

The CDR3 loop is CASSLAGRSHEQYF. The CDR3 coding sequence is TGCGCCAGCAGCCTAGCGGGGAGGTCCCACGAGCAGTACTTC. The gene calls are TRBV10-2 and TRBJ2-7; 9 bases fit TRBD2. CDR3 length equals 14 residues. CDR1 and CDR2 from the germline V gene are WSHSY and SAAADI. V lost 6 bases, J lost 5 bases, and 8 bases stayed unmatched.

The DNA of the CDR3 is TGTGCCAGCAGCTTAGGACTGAACAATGAGCAGTTCTTC. Translation: CASSLGLNNEQFF. The chain joins TRBV11-2 to TRBJ2-1; D is ambiguous. The CDR3 has 13 residues. Trimming left V 1 base short and J 5 bases short, with 6 bases between. Germline V gene lookup returns CDR1 SGHAT and CDR2 FQNNGV.

The chain carries TRBV28 and TRBJ2-7; 7 bases agree with TRBD1. The CDR3 length is 15 residues. The V gene end was trimmed by 3 bases and the J gene end by 2 bases; junction bases not matched to a gene: 7. Germline V lookup: CDR1 MDHEN, CDR2 SYDVKM. The CDR3 is CASSFSGTETYEQYF. The CDR3 DNA reads as TGTGCCAGCAGTTTTTCCGGGACAGAGACCTACGAGCAGTACTTC.

This clone was picked up one time. The chain recombines TRBV19 with TRBJ1-1; D is unresolved. CDR1 LNHDA and CDR2 SQIVND come from the germline V gene (reference sequence). The CDR3 spans 11 residues. Between the trimmed V and J ends, which lost 6 bases and 5 bases, there was a span of 7 bases. The CDR3 here is CASRLRTEAFF. DNA for the CDR3: TGTGCCAGTAGACTTAGGACTGAAGCTTTCTTT.

The chain recombines TRBV30 with TRBJ2-7; tentative D call: TRBD1 (5 bases). CDR1 GTSNPN and CDR2 SVGIG come from the germline V gene (reference sequence). This CDR3 is built from 14 residues. V was clipped by 6 bases and J by 0 bases, with 15 bases between them. Here the CDR3 DNA reads TGTGCCTGCCTCACCAGGACAAGCTCCTACGAGCAGTACTTC. It codes for CACLTRTSSYEQYF.

The gene calls are TRBV11-2 and TRBJ2-1; D ambiguous. Trimming pared 5 bases from V and 3 bases from J, leaving 8 bases between. The CDR3 sequence is 13 residues long. CDR1 is SGHAT and CDR2 is FQNNGV in the germline V gene. The CDR3 sequence is CASSPGNYNEQFF. The DNA of the CDR3 is TGTGCCAGCAGCCCCGGTAACTACAATGAGCAGTTCTTC. The variable domain in full, with the rest retrieved from reference TRBV11-2 and TRBJ2-1, is EAGVAQSPRYKIIEKRQSVAFWCNPISGHATLYWYQQILGQGPKLLIQFQNNGVVDDSQLPKDRFSAERLKGVDSTLKIQPAKLEDSAVYLCASSPGNYNEQFFGPGTRLTVL.

This chain uses TRBV9 with TRBJ1-6, with D perhaps TRBD1 (5 bases). The germline V gene encodes CDR1 SGDLS and CDR2 YYNGEE. This CDR3 has 14 residues. V dropped 4 bases and J dropped 7 bases, with 12 bases sitting between them. The CDR3 is CASSLGEGNSPLHF. Here the CDR3 DNA reads TGTGCCAGCAGCTTAGGGGAGGGGAATTCACCCCTCCACTTT.

The chain links TRBV2 to TRBJ1-5, with TRBD1 as a possible D gene (5 bases). The CDR3 is 13 residues long. Deletions cut 6 bases from V and 6 bases from J, with 12 bases between. The germline gives CDR1 SNHLY, CDR2 FYNNEI. CDR3 sequence reads: CASSQGEVQPQHF. CDR3 nucleotide sequence: TGTGCCAGCAGCCAAGGGGAGGTTCAGCCCCAGCATTTT.

The rearrangement links TRBV5-4 to TRBJ2-5; D ambiguous. Germline CDR1 is SGHNT and CDR2 is YYREEE (reference sequence). The CDR3 consists of 14 residues. With 2 bases removed from V and 1 base from J, the gap between germline ends came to 9 bases. As DNA, the CDR3 is TGTGCCAGCAGCTTAGAAGGAGTCCAAGAGACCCAGTACTTC. It specifies CASSLEGVQETQYF.

The J gene is TRBJ2-2, the V gene TRBV2; a possible D gene is TRBD2 (6 bases). V was shortened by 6 bases and J by 7 bases, with 9 bases between the two germline ends. Germline V gives CDR1 SNHLY, CDR2 FYNNEI. The CDR3 loop spans 12 amino acids. CDR3 region: CASRFSGGELFF. Here the CDR3 DNA reads TGTGCCAGCAGGTTTAGCGGCGGGGAGCTGTTTTTT.